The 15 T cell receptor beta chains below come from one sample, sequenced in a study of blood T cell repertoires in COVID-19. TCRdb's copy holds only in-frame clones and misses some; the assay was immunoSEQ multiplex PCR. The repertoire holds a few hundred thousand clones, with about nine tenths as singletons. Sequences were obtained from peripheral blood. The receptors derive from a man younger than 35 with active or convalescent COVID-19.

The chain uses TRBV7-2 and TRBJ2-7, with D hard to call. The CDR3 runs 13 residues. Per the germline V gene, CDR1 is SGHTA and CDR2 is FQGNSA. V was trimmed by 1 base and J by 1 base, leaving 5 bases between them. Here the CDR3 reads CASSLVESYEQYF. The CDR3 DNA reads TGTGCCAGCAGCTTAGTAGAGTCCTACGAGCAGTACTTC.

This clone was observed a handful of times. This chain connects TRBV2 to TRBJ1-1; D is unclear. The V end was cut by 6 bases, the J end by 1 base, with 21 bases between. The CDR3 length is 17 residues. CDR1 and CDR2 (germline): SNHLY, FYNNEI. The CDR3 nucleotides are TGTGCCAGCAGCGATGGGTCCCCCAGCGACTGGAACACTGAAGCTTTCTTT. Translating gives CASSDGSPSDWNTEAFF.

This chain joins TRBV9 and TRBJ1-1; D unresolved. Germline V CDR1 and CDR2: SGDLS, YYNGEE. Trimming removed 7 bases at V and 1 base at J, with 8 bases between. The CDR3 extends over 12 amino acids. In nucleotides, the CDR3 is TGTGCCAGCGGGCGCCCGAACACTGAAGCTTTCTTT. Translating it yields CASGRPNTEAFF.

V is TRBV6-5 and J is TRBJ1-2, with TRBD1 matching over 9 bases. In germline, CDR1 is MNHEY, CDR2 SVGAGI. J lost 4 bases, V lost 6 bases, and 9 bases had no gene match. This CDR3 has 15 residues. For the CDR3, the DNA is TGTGCCAGCAGACAACAGGGGGCGCGTGTCTATGGCTACACCTTC. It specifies CASRQQGARVYGYTF.

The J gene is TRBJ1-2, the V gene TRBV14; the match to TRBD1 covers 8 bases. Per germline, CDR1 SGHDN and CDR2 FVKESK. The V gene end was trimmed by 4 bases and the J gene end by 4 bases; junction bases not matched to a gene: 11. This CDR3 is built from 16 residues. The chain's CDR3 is CASSPYFGQGAYGYTF. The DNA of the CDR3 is TGTGCCAGCAGCCCCTACTTTGGACAGGGAGCCTATGGCTACACCTTC.

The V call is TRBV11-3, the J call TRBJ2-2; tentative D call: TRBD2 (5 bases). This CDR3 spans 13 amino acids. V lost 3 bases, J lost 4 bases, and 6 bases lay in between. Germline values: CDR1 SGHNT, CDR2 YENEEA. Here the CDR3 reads CASSFGLTGELFF. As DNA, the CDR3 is TGTGCCAGCAGCTTTGGACTCACCGGGGAGCTGTTTTTT.

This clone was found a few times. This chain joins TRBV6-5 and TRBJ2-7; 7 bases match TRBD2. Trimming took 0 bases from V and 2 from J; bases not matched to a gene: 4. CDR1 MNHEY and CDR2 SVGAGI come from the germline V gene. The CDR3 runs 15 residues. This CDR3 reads CASSYSSSGTYEQYF. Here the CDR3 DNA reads TGTGCCAGCAGTTACTCGTCTAGCGGTACCTACGAGCAGTACTTC.

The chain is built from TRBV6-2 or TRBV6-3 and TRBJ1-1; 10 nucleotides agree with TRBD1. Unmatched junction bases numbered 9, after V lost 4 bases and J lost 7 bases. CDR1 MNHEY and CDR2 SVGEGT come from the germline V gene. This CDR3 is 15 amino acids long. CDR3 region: CASSSQGQGSGEAFF. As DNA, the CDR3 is TGTGCCAGCAGTTCTCAGGGACAGGGGAGCGGTGAAGCTTTCTTT.

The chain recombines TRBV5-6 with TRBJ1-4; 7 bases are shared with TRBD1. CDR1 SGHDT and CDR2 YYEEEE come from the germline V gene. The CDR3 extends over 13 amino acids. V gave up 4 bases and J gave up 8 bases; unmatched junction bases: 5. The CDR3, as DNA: TGTGCCAGCAGCAGACAGGGTGGGGAAAAACTGTTTTTT. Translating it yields CASSRQGGEKLFF.

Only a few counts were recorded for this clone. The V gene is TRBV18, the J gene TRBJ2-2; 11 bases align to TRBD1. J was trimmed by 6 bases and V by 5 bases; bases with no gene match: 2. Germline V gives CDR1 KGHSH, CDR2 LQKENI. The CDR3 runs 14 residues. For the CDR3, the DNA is TGTGCCAGCTCATCGGGACAGGGGGCCGGGGAGCTGTTTTTT. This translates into CASSSGQGAGELFF.

CDR3 sequence: CASSLYEQNYGYTF. The CDR3 DNA is TGTGCCAGCAGTTTATACGAACAGAACTATGGCTACACCTTC. The J gene is TRBJ1-2, the V gene TRBV28; no definite D call. Trimming pared 1 base from V and 2 bases from J, leaving 8 bases between. This CDR3 contains 14 residues. CDR1 is MDHEN, CDR2 SYDVKM, per germline.

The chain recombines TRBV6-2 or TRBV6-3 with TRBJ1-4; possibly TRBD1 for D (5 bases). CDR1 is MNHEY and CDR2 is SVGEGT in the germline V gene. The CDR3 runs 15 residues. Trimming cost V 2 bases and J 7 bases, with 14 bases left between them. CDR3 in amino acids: CASSYVGGGGEKLFF. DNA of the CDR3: TGTGCCAGCAGTTACGTCGGGGGAGGTGGTGAAAAACTGTTTTTT.

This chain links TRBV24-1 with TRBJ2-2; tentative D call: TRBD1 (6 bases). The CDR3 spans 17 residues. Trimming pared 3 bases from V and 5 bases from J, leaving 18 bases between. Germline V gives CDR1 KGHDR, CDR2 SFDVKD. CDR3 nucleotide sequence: TGTGCCACCAGTGATCCGCGTAGGGGGATGAGGACCGGGGAGCTGTTTTTT. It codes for CATSDPRRGMRTGELFF.

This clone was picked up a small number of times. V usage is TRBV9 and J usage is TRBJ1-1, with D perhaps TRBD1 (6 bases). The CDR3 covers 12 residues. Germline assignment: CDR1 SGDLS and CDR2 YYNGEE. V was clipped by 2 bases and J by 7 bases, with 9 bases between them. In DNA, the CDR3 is TGTGCCAGCAGCGTGAGGGACAATGAAGCTTTCTTT. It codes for CASSVRDNEAFF.

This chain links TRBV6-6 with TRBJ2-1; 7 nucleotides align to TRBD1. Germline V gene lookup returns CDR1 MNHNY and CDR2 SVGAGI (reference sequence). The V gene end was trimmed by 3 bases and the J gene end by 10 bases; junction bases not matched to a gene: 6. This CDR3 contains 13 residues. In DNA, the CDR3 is TGTGCCAGCAGTTATCAGAGACAGGGCGAGCAGTTCTTC. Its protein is CASSYQRQGEQFF.